The text below deals with one T cell receptor beta chain. This sample stems from a study of shared clonotypes between healthy human individuals. Study overall: A couple of women and three men aged 18 to 49 made up the donors.

Sequencing was performed with immunoSEQ multiplex PCR; in TCRdb, only in-frame clones are kept and a portion is missing. The repertoire includes 2 million to 2.5 million clones, around 92% of them detected once, and approximately 0.41% sits in the top ten. The receptor comes from a man between 18 and 35 years old in good health. Some clones in this sample may be carry-over from other donors' samples. Sequencing was carried out using naive CD4+ T cells from PBMCs. Subset denoted: CD45RA+ positively selected.

CDR3 sequence: CASSSLGMNTEAFF. CDR3 bases: TGCGCCAGCAGCTCGCTGGGAATGAACACTGAAGCTTTCTTT. This chain uses TRBV5-1 with TRBJ1-1; D not resolved. Germline CDR1 reads SGHRS; CDR2 reads YFSETQ. Trimming pared 3 bases from V and 0 bases from J, leaving 9 bases between. This CDR3 spans 14 amino acids.